This T cell receptor beta chain emerged from a study of blood T cell repertoires in COVID-19. Whole-study context: Material from acute and convalescent COVID-19 was sourced from the United States, Italy and Spain.

CDR3 length: 16 residues. Germline CDR1 reads MNHEY; CDR2 reads SVGAGI. The V end lost 2 bases, the J end lost 9 bases, and 20 bases lay between the germline ends. This clone was found a few times. The method was immunoSEQ multiplex PCR; TCRdb's version includes in-frame clones alone and lacks a portion of them. The sample yields almost 50,000 clones, around 68% seen once. This TCR was recovered from a woman aged 70-85 years with acute or convalescent COVID-19. The chain joins TRBV6-5 to TRBJ1-3; D is possibly TRBD1 (6 bases). The sample consisted of peripheral blood. The DNA for the CDR3 is TGTGCCAGCAGTTACGGGGAGTGGACAGTCCAGAGCACCATATATTTT. It codes for CASSYGEWTVQSTIYF.